The rows below give T cell receptor beta chains drawn from one sample of a study of T-cell reconstitution after alpha-beta-depleted transplantation in children. From the PCR reads, TCRdb called clonotypes with MiXCR, one entry per CDR3 protein. The sample includes some 840,000 distinct CDR3 sequences, about 15% seen only once; the top ten take roughly 4.8%. Sequenced material: PBMCs, mostly from graft donor cells, taken 360 days after TCRalphabeta/CD19-depleted stem cell transplant. The receptors shown here come from a male patient aged 10-17 years who had a stem cell transplant for acute lymphoblastic leukemia, so the T cells may come from the graft donor. Each CDR3 is given without its conserved first and last residue. The order of the fields is V gene, CDR3 protein.

TRBV2,ASPILTRSLDEQF
TRBV5-1,ASSSTGTGGIEQY
TRBV10-3,AISDYRGKRDGYT
TRBV6-2/TRBV6-3,ASSYGPGITDTQY
TRBV5-1,ASSSVSGAYEQY
TRBV7-7,ASSFGGRAETQY
TRBV6-1,ASSEINFWDTEAF
TRBV2,ASSGGTPDSPLH
TRBV29-1,SAIPTGDEQY
TRBV24-1,ATSEGAGAGNEQF
TRBV7-3,ASSVTPGVSYEQY
TRBV27,ASSFEQGSSYEQY
TRBV11-1,ASSLFRRNEQF
TRBV27,ASSLGGGGGRKQF
TRBV6-5,ASSWDYRGGEQF
TRBV5-4,ASSYDSFHYNEQF
TRBV7-3,ASSHRKGTSSNTDTQY
TRBV12-3/TRBV12-4,ASSLSSGGEKLF
TRBV7-9,ASTPTEGAPYNEQF
TRBV24-1,ATSDLGRGYEQF
TRBV6-4,ASSLGWKGSYNEQF
TRBV27,ASSLTGWSAGSSYEQY
TRBV5-1,ASSLDPSFPDTQY
TRBV7-8,ASSPHRVGSEKLF
TRBV7-6,ASSLAPATQY
TRBV30,AWNNPGELF
TRBV6-1,ASRVFTGNTIY
TRBV19,ASSPLVRVRQPQH
TRBV6-2/TRBV6-3,ASSHDPTRPIRRESYNEQF
TRBV27,ASSLSGPYEQY
TRBV12-3/TRBV12-4,ASSLLGRQPQH
TRBV18,ASSPSPETQY
TRBV4-1,ASSHLQGGNTEAF
TRBV5-1,ASSLFMRYEQY
TRBV9,ASSVEVAGVTSEDTGELF
TRBV4-1,ASSQERGRLAGDETQY
TRBV10-3,AIRGASLVRSGANVLT
TRBV12-3/TRBV12-4,ASSFSSPHEQY
TRBV29-1,SAYTGTSYEQY
TRBV12-3/TRBV12-4,ASRYEDRVNTGELF
TRBV29-1,SVRVEYGETQY
TRBV7-8,ASSILVYEQY
TRBV29-1,SVGFRRRYAEQY
TRBV4-2,ASSHMGPGQDSNQPQH
TRBV29-1,SVEDSRVPELAGSYNEQF
TRBV4-2,ASSRGEGTYNEQF
TRBV20-1,SGRDYFKMSSDTQY
TRBV7-9,ASSRDSAADTQY
TRBV4-2,ASSQALAGGHHGQY
TRBV25-1,ASSGPRQGINEQF
TRBV11-1,ASRSLWAGGRPPSTDTQY
TRBV12-3/TRBV12-4,ASRQKGFNQPQH
TRBV20-1,SAPRTSGNYNEQF
TRBV23-1,ASSQLSDRGPTLFYEQY
TRBV11-2,ASSLKRELWY